Below, 19 T cell receptor beta chains from the same sample are listed, as sequenced in a study of technical replicates of blood from a handful of donors. Libraries were prepared by immunoSEQ multiplex PCR; TCRdb keeps only in-frame clonotypes and omits some of them. The data contain about 12,000 clones, 85% to 95% of them seen just once; the ten biggest clones take up 6% to 9.5%. The specimen was PBMCs. The receptor source for this set is a human donor in good health.

The chain carries TRBV11-3 and TRBJ2-3; 13 bases agree with TRBD2. Germline V CDR1 and CDR2: SGHNT, YENEEA. V was pared by 5 bases and J by 7 bases, with 9 bases of the junction left unmatched. The CDR3 has 16 residues. The CDR3 is CASSKGLAGVGNTQYF. CDR3 DNA sequence: TGTGCCAGCAGCAAAGGACTAGCGGGAGTTGGAAATACGCAGTATTTT.

V gene TRBV2 combines with J gene TRBJ2-7; D is possibly TRBD2 (6 bases). CDR1 and CDR2 (germline): SNHLY, FYNNEI. This CDR3 is built from 16 residues. With 2 bases removed from V and 3 bases from J, the gap between germline ends came to 17 bases. The CDR3: CASSEYGRERVYEQYF. The CDR3 DNA reads TGTGCCAGCAGTGAATATGGACGGGAGAGGGTCTACGAGCAGTACTTC.

The rearrangement links TRBV6-5 to TRBJ2-7; 7 positions match TRBD1. Germline CDR1 MNHEY, CDR2 SVGAGI. The CDR3 sequence is 15 residues long. J was trimmed by 5 bases and V by 5 bases; bases with no gene match: 12. CDR3 DNA: TGTGCCAGCAGTCCAACCAGGGCACAGGGGCACGAGCAGTACTTC. Its translation is CASSPTRAQGHEQYF.

The chain recombines TRBV7-7 with TRBJ2-7, with 7 bases lining up with TRBD2. This CDR3 region has 13 residues. Germline CDR1 and CDR2: SSHAT and FNYEAQ (reference sequence). The J segment lost 5 bases and the V segment lost 4 bases, leaving 5 bases of the junction unmatched. The CDR3 region has the DNA TGTGCCAGCAGCTGGAGTGCGGGAGACGAGCAGTACTTC. It codes for CASSWSAGDEQYF.

The chain uses TRBV27 and TRBJ2-1, with 9 bases identical to TRBD2. Germline loops: CDR1 MNHEY, CDR2 SMNVEV (reference sequence). The J segment lost 9 bases and the V segment lost 6 bases, leaving 6 bases of the junction unmatched. The CDR3 extends over 13 amino acids. The CDR3 nucleotides read TGTGCCAGCAGCCGCGGGACTAGCAGTGAGCAGTTCTTC. This gives the protein CASSRGTSSEQFF.

V and J are TRBV30 and TRBJ2-3, with a possible D match to TRBD2 (5 bases). The germline CDR1 and CDR2 sequences are GTSNPN and SVGIG (reference sequence). V dropped 2 bases and J dropped 1 base, with 13 bases sitting between them. The length of the CDR3 is 15 residues. CDR3 amino acids: CAWSRGMAGTDTQYF. Here the CDR3 DNA reads TGTGCCTGGAGTAGAGGGATGGCAGGCACAGATACGCAGTATTTT.

This chain connects TRBV30 to TRBJ1-5; TRBD1 aligns across 9 bases. From germline, CDR1 is GTSNPN and CDR2 SVGIG (reference sequence). Trimming cost V 0 bases and J 7 bases; bases outside gene matches: 1. The CDR3 loop spans 13 amino acids. In DNA, the CDR3 is TGTGCCTGGAGTGTACAGGGGGCACAGCCCCAGCATTTT. It yields the protein CAWSVQGAQPQHF.

This clone was seen a single time. The rearrangement joins TRBV7-9 to TRBJ2-2; D uncertain. This CDR3 comprises 12 residues. CDR1 is SEHNR and CDR2 is FQNEAQ in the germline V gene (reference sequence). Trimming removed 10 bases from V and 6 bases from J, with 12 bases in between. The CDR3 is CATDSPSGELFF. Written as DNA, the CDR3 is TGTGCCACCGATAGCCCCTCCGGGGAGCTGTTTTTT.

V and J are TRBV2 and TRBJ2-3; 9 nucleotides align to TRBD2. V trimming: 2 bases; J trimming: 5 bases; junction bases outside the gene matches: 5. In germline, CDR1 is SNHLY, CDR2 FYNNEI. The CDR3 loop spans 15 amino acids. The CDR3 loop is CASSEQGLAGDTQYF. The CDR3 bases are TGTGCCAGCAGTGAACAGGGACTAGCAGGAGATACGCAGTATTTT.

The J gene is TRBJ2-7, the V gene TRBV5-5; perhaps TRBD2 as D (5 bases). This CDR3 comprises 13 residues. The V and J ends lost 1 base and 2 bases respectively, with 7 bases between them. The germline gives CDR1 SGHKS, CDR2 YYEKEE (reference sequence). CDR3 nucleotides: TGTGCCAGCAGCTTGTGGGGAGCCTACGAGCAGTACTTC. Translating gives CASSLWGAYEQYF.

The chain has TRBV7-9 and TRBJ1-2; 8 bases are a match to TRBD1. CDR3 length equals 15 residues. V dropped 1 base and J dropped 5; count of bases not matched to a gene: 6. Germline V lookup: CDR1 SEHNR, CDR2 FQNEAQ (reference sequence). Written as DNA, the CDR3 is TGTGCCAGCAGCTTAGAGACAGGGGCTCATTATGGCTACACCTTC. Residues: CASSLETGAHYGYTF.

The chain couples TRBV11-2 to TRBJ2-1, with 16 bases identical to TRBD2. Trimming cost V 5 bases and J 9 bases; bases outside gene matches: 16. CDR3 length: 19 residues. CDR1 and CDR2 (germline): SGHAT, FQNNGV. CDR3 loop: CASSPSPGTSGRAGGEQFF. CDR3 in DNA: TGTGCCAGCAGCCCAAGTCCCGGGACTAGCGGGAGGGCCGGAGGTGAGCAGTTCTTC. Drawing the rest from reference TRBV11-2 and TRBJ2-1, the complete variable domain is EAGVAQSPRYKIIEKRQSVAFWCNPISGHATLYWYQQILGQGPKLLIQFQNNGVVDDSQLPKDRFSAERLKGVDSTLKIQPAKLEDSAVYLCASSPSPGTSGRAGGEQFFGPGTRLTVL.

This rearrangement joins TRBV5-1 to TRBJ2-2; TRBD2 agrees at 9 bases. The germline CDR1 and CDR2 sequences are SGHRS and YFSETQ. Germline trimming cut 1 base from V and 3 bases from J; bases unmatched to any gene: 7. This CDR3 has 17 residues. CDR3 sequence reads: CASSLPTLAGDTGELFF. The CDR3 DNA reads TGCGCCAGCAGCTTGCCCACCTTAGCGGGAGACACCGGGGAGCTGTTTTTT.

The chain uses TRBV6-4 and TRBJ2-7, with TRBD2 matching over 9 bases. The CDR3 covers 14 residues. Germline assignment: CDR1 MRHNA and CDR2 SNTAGT. Unmatched junction bases numbered 5, after V lost 3 bases and J lost 5 bases. The CDR3 nucleotides are TGTGCCAGCAGTGAGAGTAGCGGGAGCCACGAGCAGTACTTC. Its translation: CASSESSGSHEQYF.

The chain couples TRBV7-2 to TRBJ2-5; D call uncertain. V gave up 6 bases and J gave up 6 bases, with 17 bases separating them. Per the germline V gene, CDR1 is SGHTA and CDR2 is FQGNSA. This CDR3 spans 14 amino acids. The CDR3 sequence: CASSMGLGSKTQYF. The CDR3 nucleotides are TGTGCCAGCAGTATGGGCCTTGGGTCGAAGACCCAGTACTTC.

This chain uses TRBV6-1 with TRBJ2-2, with 7 positions matching TRBD2. The CDR3 contains 13 residues. J lost 7 bases, V lost 7 bases, and 6 bases had no gene match. CDR1 and CDR2 from the germline V gene are MNHNS and SASEGT. The CDR3 DNA reads TGTGCCAGCAACGGGAGGCGGAACGGGGAGCTGTTTTTT. Protein sequence: CASNGRRNGELFF.

This chain connects TRBV6-6 to TRBJ1-1, with 7 bases matching TRBD1. The trim removed 6 bases at V and 5 bases at J, leaving 6 bases unmatched. This CDR3 contains 13 residues. CDR1 is MNHNY, CDR2 SVGAGI, per germline (reference sequence). DNA of the CDR3: TGTGCCAGCAGCTCCCCAGGGGGAACTGAAGCTTTCTTT. It yields the protein CASSSPGGTEAFF.

The chain employs TRBV28 and TRBJ2-3; 9 nucleotides match TRBD1. The CDR3 contains 20 residues. In germline, CDR1 is MDHEN, CDR2 SYDVKM. Trimming removed 4 bases from V and 6 bases from J; junction bases left unmatched: 23. In DNA form, the CDR3 reads TGTGCCAGCAGTTCGTACTCACCACTTTCACAGGGGGCGATAACTGATACGCAGTATTTT. Translating it yields CASSSYSPLSQGAITDTQYF.

This chain uses TRBV11-3 with TRBJ1-5; 9 nucleotides line up with TRBD1. Germline-derived CDR1 and CDR2 are SGHNT and YENEEA. V trimming: 6 bases; J trimming: 12 bases; junction bases outside the gene matches: 9. The CDR3 totals 13 residues. DNA of the CDR3: TGTGCCAGCAGTGTTGGGACAGGGAGTTTCCAGCATTTT. It yields the protein CASSVGTGSFQHF.